This T cell receptor beta chain was captured by sequencing in a study of shared clonotypes between healthy human individuals. Study background: CD4 naive and CD4 memory each took three plates per donor, while CD8 naive took two and CD8 memory one.

An even split of each subset's genomic DNA across several immunoSEQ plates was performed. This table comes from immunoSEQ multiplex PCR, and its TCRdb copy is limited to in-frame clones, with some not included. The sample lists about 580,000 clones, roughly 98% seen once, with approximately 0.33% in the top ten. CD8 cells regarded as naive lacked CD45RO, were positively chosen for CCR7, and omitted terminally differentiated effector memory CD45RA+ cells. V lost 1 base to trimming and J lost 2 bases, with 10 bases between them. Germline V CDR1 and CDR2: SGHNT, YYREEE (reference sequence). There are 15 residues in the CDR3. The sample holds one count of this clone.

V is TRBV5-4 and J is TRBJ1-5, with a tentative D call TRBD1 (5 bases). This receptor was identified in a man between 25 and 39 years old in good health. The sequenced sample consisted of naive CD8+ T cells sorted from blood. CDR3 sequence reads: CASSLWQGGNQPQHF. CDR3 nucleotide sequence: TGTGCCAGCAGCTTGTGGCAGGGTGGCAATCAGCCCCAGCATTTT.